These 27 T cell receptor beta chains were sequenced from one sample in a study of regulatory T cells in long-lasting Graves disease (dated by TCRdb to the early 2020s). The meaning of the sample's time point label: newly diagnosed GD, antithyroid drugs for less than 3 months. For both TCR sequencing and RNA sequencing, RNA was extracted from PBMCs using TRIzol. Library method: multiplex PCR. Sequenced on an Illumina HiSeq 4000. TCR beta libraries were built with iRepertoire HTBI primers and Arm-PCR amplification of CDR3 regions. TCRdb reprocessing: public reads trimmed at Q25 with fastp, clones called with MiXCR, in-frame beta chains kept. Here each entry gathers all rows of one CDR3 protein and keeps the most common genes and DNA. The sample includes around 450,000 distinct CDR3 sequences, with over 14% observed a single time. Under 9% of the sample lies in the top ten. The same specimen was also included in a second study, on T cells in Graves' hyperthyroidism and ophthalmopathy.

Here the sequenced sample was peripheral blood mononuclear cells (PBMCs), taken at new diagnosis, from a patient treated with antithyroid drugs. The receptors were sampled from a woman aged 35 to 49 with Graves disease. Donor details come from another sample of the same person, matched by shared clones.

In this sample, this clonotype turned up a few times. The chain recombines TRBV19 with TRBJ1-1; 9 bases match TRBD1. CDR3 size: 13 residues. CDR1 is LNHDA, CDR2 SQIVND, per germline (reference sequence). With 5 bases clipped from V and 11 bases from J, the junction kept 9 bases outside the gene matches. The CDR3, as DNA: TGTGCCAGTAGTGGAAACAGGGGGCTGGGGGCTTTCTTT. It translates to CASSGNRGLGAFF.

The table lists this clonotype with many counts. The CDR3 region has the DNA TGTGCCAGCAGTTTATTCGACAGGGATAATTCACCCCTCCACTTT. Its translation: CASSLFDRDNSPLHF. The rearrangement uses TRBV11-2 and TRBJ1-6; TRBD1 matches 7 bases. V gave up 6 bases and J gave up 5 bases; unmatched junction bases: 7. CDR1 and CDR2 from the germline V gene are SGHAT and FQNNGV. The CDR3 sequence is 15 residues long.

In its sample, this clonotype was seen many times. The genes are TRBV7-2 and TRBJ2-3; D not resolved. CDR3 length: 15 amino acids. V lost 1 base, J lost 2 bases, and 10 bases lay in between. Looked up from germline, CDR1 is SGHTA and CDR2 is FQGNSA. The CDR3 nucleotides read TGTGCCAGCAGCTTAGTTCCCAGCGACACAGATACGCAGTATTTT. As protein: CASSLVPSDTDTQYF.

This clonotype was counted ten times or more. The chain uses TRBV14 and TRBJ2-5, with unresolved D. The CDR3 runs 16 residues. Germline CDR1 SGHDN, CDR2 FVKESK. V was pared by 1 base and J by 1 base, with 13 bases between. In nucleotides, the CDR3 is TGTGCCAGCAGCCAAGGATATTCTACGGGCCAAGAGACCCAGTACTTC. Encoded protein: CASSQGYSTGQETQYF.

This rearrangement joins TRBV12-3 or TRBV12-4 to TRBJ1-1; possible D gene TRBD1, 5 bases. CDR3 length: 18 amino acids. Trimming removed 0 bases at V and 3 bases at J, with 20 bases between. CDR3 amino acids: CASSLAGTPFGVDTEAFF. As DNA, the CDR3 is TGTGCCAGCAGTTTAGCGGGGACCCCGTTCGGAGTGGACACTGAAGCTTTCTTT.

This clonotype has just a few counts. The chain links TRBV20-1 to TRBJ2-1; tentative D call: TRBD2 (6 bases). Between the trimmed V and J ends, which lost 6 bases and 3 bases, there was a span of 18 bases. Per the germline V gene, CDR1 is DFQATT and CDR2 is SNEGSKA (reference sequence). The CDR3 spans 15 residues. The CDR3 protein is CSAALETRVYNEQFF. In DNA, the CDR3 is TGCAGTGCCGCGCTCGAGACTAGGGTCTACAATGAGCAGTTCTTC.

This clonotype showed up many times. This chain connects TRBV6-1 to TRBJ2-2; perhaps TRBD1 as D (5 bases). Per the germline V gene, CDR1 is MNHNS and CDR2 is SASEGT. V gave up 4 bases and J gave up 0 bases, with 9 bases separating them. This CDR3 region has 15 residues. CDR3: CASSGGVANTGELFF. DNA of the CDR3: TGTGCCAGCAGTGGGGGCGTCGCGAACACCGGGGAGCTGTTTTTT.

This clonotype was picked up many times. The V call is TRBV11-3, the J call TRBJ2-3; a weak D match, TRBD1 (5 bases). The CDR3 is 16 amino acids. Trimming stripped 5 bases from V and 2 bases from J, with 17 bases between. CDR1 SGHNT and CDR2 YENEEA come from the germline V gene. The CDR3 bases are TGTGCCAGCAGCCCCCAGGGTTGGTTCACCACAGATACGCAGTATTTT. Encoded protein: CASSPQGWFTTDTQYF.

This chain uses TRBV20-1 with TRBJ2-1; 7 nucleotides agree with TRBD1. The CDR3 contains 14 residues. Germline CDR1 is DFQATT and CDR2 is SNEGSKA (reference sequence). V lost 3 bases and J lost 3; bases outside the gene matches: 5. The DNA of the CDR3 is TGCAGTGCTAGTACAGGGGCCTACTACAATGAGCAGTTCTTC. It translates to CSASTGAYYNEQFF.

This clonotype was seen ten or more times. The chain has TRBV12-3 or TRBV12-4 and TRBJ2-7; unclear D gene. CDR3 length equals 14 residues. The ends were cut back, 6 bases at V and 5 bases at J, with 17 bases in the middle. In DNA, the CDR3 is TGTGCCAGCAGCCGAACCGAAGGGAACGACGAGCAGTACTTC. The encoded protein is CASSRTEGNDEQYF.

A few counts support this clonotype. CDR3 nucleotides: TGTGCCAGCAGCCAAGATTCCCGGGAGGGACGGTTCTTC. It yields the protein CASSQDSREGRFF. The rearrangement uses TRBV3-1 and TRBJ2-1; 8 nucleotides line up with TRBD2. The CDR3 runs 13 residues. Germline CDR1 LGHDT, CDR2 YNNKEL (reference sequence). V lost 0 bases to trimming and J lost 15 bases; unmatched junction nucleotides: 7.

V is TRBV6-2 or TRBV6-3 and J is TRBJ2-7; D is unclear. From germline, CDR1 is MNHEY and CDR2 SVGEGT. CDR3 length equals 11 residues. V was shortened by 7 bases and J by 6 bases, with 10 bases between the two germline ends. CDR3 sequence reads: CASNPLPEQYF. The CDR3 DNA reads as TGTGCCAGCAACCCCCTCCCCGAGCAGTACTTC.

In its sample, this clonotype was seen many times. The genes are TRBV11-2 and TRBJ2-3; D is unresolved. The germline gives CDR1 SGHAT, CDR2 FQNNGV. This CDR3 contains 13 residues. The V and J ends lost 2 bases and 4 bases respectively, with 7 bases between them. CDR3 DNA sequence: TGTGCCAGCAGCTTACTAGTAGCAGATACGCAGTATTTT. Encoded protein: CASSLLVADTQYF. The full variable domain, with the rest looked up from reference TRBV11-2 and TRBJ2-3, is EAGVAQSPRYKIIEKRQSVAFWCNPISGHATLYWYQQILGQGPKLLIQFQNNGVVDDSQLPKDRFSAERLKGVDSTLKIQPAKLEDSAVYLCASSLLVADTQYFGPGTRLTVL.

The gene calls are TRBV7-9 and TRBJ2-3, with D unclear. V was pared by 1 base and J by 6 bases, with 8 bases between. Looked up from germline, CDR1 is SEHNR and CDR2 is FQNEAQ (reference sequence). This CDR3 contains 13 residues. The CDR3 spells CASSLEIGDTQYF. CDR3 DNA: TGTGCCAGCAGCTTAGAAATTGGGGATACGCAGTATTTT.

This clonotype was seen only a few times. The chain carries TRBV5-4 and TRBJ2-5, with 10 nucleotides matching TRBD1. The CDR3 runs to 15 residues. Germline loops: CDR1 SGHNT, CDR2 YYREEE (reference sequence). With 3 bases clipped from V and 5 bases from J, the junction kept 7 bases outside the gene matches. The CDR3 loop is CASSSRGQGWETQYF. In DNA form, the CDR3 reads TGTGCCAGCAGCTCCCGGGGACAGGGGTGGGAGACCCAGTACTTC. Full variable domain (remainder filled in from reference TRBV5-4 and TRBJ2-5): ETGVTQSPTHLIKTRGQQVTLRCSSQSGHNTVSWYQQALGQGPQFIFQYYREEENGRGNFPPRFSGLQFPNYSSELNVNALELDDSALYLCASSSRGQGWETQYFGPGTRLLVL.

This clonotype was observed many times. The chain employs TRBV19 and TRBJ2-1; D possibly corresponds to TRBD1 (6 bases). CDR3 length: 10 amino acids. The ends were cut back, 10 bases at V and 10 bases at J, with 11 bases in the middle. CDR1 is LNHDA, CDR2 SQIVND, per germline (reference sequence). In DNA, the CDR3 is TGTGCCACCCTTGGACAGGAGCAGTTCTTC. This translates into CATLGQEQFF.

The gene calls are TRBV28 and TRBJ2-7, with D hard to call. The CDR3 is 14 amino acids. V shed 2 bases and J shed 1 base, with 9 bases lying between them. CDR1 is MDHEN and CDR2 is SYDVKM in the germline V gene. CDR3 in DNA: TGTGCCAGCAGTTTACATGGACCGTCCTACGAGCAGTACTTC. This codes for CASSLHGPSYEQYF.

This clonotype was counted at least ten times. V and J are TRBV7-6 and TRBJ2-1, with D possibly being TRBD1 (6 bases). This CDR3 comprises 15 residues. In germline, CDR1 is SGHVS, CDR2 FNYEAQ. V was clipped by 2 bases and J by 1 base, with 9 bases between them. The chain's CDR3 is CASSLQQGSYNEQFF. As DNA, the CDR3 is TGTGCCAGCAGCTTACAGCAGGGGTCCTACAATGAGCAGTTCTTC.

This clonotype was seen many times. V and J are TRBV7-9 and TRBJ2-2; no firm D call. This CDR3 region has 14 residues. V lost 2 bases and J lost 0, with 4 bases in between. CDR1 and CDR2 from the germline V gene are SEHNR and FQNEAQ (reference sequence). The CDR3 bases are TGTGCCAGCAGCTTAACAGCGAACACCGGGGAGCTGTTTTTT. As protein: CASSLTANTGELFF. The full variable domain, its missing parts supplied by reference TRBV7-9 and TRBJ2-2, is DTGVSQNPRHKITKRGQNVTFRCDPISEHNRLYWYRQTLGQGPEFLTYFQNEAQLEKSRLLSDRFSAERPKGSFSTLEIQRTEQGDSAMYLCASSLTANTGELFFGEGSRLTVL.

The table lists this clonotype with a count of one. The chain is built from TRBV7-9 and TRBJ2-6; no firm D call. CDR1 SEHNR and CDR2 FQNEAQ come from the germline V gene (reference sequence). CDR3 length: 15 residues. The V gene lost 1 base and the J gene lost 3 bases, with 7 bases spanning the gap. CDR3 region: CASSLEGVGANVLTF. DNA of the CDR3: TGTGCCAGCAGCTTAGAGGGTGTTGGGGCCAACGTCCTGACTTTC.

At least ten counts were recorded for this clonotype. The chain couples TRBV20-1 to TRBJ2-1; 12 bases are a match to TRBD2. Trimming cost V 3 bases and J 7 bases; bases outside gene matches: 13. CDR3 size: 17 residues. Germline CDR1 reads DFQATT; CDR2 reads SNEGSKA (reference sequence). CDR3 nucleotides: TGCAGTGCTAGCCCCTCCCTAGCGGGAGGGCCTGAGAATGAGCAGTTCTTC. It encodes CSASPSLAGGPENEQFF.

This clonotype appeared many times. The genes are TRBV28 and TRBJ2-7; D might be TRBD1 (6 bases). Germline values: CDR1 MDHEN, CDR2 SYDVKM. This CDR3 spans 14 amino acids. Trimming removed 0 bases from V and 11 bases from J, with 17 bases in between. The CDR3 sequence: CASSLWGTSDGEYF. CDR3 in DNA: TGTGCCAGCAGTTTATGGGGGACATCCGATGGGGAGTACTTC.

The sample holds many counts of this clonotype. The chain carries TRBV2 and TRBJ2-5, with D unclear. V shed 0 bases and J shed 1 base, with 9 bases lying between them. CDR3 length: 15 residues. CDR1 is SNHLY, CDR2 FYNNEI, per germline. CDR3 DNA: TGTGCCAGCAGTGAAGCGCGGCAGTCCCAAGAGACCCAGTACTTC. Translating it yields CASSEARQSQETQYF.

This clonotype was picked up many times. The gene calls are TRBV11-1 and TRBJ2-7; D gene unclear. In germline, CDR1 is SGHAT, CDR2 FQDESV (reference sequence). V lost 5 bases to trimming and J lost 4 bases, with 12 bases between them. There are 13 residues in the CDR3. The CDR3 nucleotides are TGTGCCAGCAGCGCCTTACGGGTATACGAGCAGTACTTC. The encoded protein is CASSALRVYEQYF.

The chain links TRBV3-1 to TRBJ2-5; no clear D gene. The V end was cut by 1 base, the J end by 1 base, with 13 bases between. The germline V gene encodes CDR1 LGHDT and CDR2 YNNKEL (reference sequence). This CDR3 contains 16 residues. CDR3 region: CASSQVDPGRQETQYF. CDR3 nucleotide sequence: TGTGCCAGCAGCCAAGTGGACCCGGGCCGCCAAGAGACCCAGTACTTC.

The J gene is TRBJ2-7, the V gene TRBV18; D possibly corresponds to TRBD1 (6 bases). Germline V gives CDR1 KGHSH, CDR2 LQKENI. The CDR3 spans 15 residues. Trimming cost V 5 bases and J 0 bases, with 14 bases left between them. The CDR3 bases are TGTGCCAGCTCAAACACAGGGTACGACTCCTACGAGCAGTACTTC. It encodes CASSNTGYDSYEQYF.

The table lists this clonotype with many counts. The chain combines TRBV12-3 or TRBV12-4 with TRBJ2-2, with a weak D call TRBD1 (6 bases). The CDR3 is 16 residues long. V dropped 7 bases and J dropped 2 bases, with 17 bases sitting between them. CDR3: CASTLGHNTNTGELFF. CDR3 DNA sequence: TGTGCCAGCACCTTGGGACACAACACAAACACCGGGGAGCTGTTTTTT.